The TCR beta chain described here comes from a study of T cell responses to AZD1222 COVID-19 vaccine. Concerning this clone: Its target is not known.

Study-level findings and limits: Without day 14 samples, only post-peak T cell repertoires were studied.

There are 14 residues in the CDR3. Germline CDR1 reads MNHEY; CDR2 reads SMNVEV (reference sequence). V was clipped by 2 bases and J by 4 bases; unmatched bases: 5. Clones were read by immunoSEQ multiplex PCR, and TCRdb kept only the in-frame ones, dropping some. The sample holds about 150,000 clones; around nine tenths are singletons and the top ten take roughly 1.6%. This chain connects TRBV27 to TRBJ2-7; 7 bases map to TRBD2. This sequence originates from an adult who received the AZD1222 COVID-19 vaccine. This material consisted of peripheral blood, taken 28 days after the second AZD1222 dose. The CDR3 DNA follows: TGTGCCAGCAGTTTAGGACTAGAGGGGTACGAGCAGTACTTC. This sequence encodes CASSLGLEGYEQYF.